The subject of this entry is one T cell receptor beta chain. Its binding antigen is unknown. Base quality data are lacking; no much larger clone is found one base away. Genomic DNA was isolated using the Qiagen DNeasy kit from unsorted PBMCs as well as from negatively selected CD4+ and CD8+ fractions. TCR beta CDR3 regions were amplified by immunoSEQ multiplex PCR using primers annealing to V and J segments. A synthetic immune receptor repertoire was used to minimize amplification bias, and any residual bias was removed computationally once sequencing was done. From the authors' description of their analysis: Custom Python scripts were used to quantify repertoire diversity as the Shannon entropy index. The unsorted, CD4+ and CD8+ repertoires were each analyzed separately, with the exception of combined analyses, where CD4+ and CD8+ sequences were merged in silico. Clonal expansion was defined as at least a 2-fold frequency increase after treatment relative to C1D1, with a pseudocount of 0.5 for undetected baseline clones. Clones with 0 or 1 copy at C1D1 were classified as singleton clones, and clones with 2 or more copies were classified as non-singleton clones. Clones expanded in unsorted samples were assigned a CD4+, CD8+ or unknown annotation through matching of protein sequences in sorted samples from the same patient. Wilcoxon tests were applied to paired samples to test diversity changes from C1D1 to C4D1. The table comes from immuneACCESS by way of TCRdb, which keeps in-frame sequences with V and J called. Part of the clones is missing from these tables; in studies checked, under half for an unresolved V gene and the rest for unknown reasons. The V and J calls and the clone size are those of that table, but D and trimming were determined from the DNA. The sample has 95,000 to 100,000 clones on record, more than 85% of them singletons. The ten largest clones capture 6.6% of the sample.

Reading the label with the study, this specimen's time point is: cycle 2 day 1 (C2D1) of nivolumab. Relapse after autologous stem cell transplantation had occurred in all trial patients, and cohorts A, B and C were distinguished by prior brentuximab vedotin exposure. The trial cohort was composed of about 58 patients with relapsed/refractory classical Hodgkin lymphoma, for whom complete response, partial response or progressive disease was recorded as best overall response. Single-agent nivolumab was administered to trial patients in the multi-cohort phase II CheckMate 205 trial. An independent review committee assessed best overall response by applying the 2007 International Working Group response criteria. Trial PBMCs were collected just before the start of nivolumab (C1D1) and during therapy at cycle 2 day 1 and cycle 4 day 1. Peripheral blood was collected in 8 mL Vacutainer Cell Preparation Tubes, from which PBMCs were isolated by centrifugation and then cryopreserved.

This entry is derived from a study of PD-1 blockade in classical Hodgkin lymphoma (dated by TCRdb to between 2020 and 2021). At the level of the whole study: Nivolumab dosing was 3 mg/kg intravenously every 2 weeks, continuing until either disease progression or unacceptable toxicity. A peripheral blood immune signature of response to PD-1 blockade in classical Hodgkin lymphoma was defined using TCR beta sequencing and CyTOF. Results and caveats for the whole study, not just this receptor: Diversity was lower in patients who began nivolumab less than 1 year after ASCT, so these patients were left out of later analyses to avoid confounding by immune reconstitution. CD4+ but not CD8+ TCR diversity rose significantly by C4D1 (p=0.0027 vs p=0.16), most apparent in complete responders (p=0.02). Baseline TCR diversity was reported to be lower in newly diagnosed patients than in healthy donors, and even lower in relapsed/refractory patients. Trial patients achieving complete response had baseline diversity similar to newly diagnosed patients, whereas partial responders and progressors had significantly lower diversity. The study was limited to a single clinical trial cohort, and causes of repertoire differences, possibly disease activity or prior therapy, remained undefined.

The TCR was taken from a human donor with classical Hodgkin lymphoma. The source was peripheral blood mononuclear cells (PBMCs), collected before the second cycle of nivolumab.

The DNA is as follows: TGTGCCAGCAGCGACAGGGGAACGGATGGCGGGGAGCTGTTTTTT. Its translation reads: CASSDRGTDGGELFF. Rearrangement joined TRBV21-1 to TRBJ2-2; TRBD1, as called in the table, went unchecked against the DNA. TRBV21-1 is assigned pseudogene status. The CDR3, cysteine through phenylalanine, is 15 amino acids long. CDR3 DNA only is kept here, 45 bases in frame from base 1.